These 7 T cell receptor beta chains originate from one sample sequenced in a study of blood T cell repertoires in COVID-19. The data were produced by immunoSEQ multiplex PCR, yet TCRdb's version contains in-frame clones alone and is incomplete. The sample lists 270,000 or so clones, about 88% occurring once. Material: PBMCs or T cells enriched from blood (not recorded which). The receptors were gathered from a woman aged 45-65 years who had been exposed to COVID-19.

This clone was observed a few times. The chain carries TRBV12-3 or TRBV12-4 and TRBJ2-5, with D possibly being TRBD1 (5 bases). V shed 6 bases and J shed 5 bases, with 10 bases lying between them. This CDR3 is built from 12 residues. DNA of the CDR3: TGTGCCAGCAGGCAGGGCCCGGAGACCCAGTACTTC. This sequence encodes CASRQGPETQYF.

The chain links TRBV4-2 to TRBJ2-1, with TRBD2 matching 8 bases. Germline V CDR1 and CDR2: LGHNA, YNFKEQ. The CDR3 is made up of 17 amino acids. The V gene end was trimmed by 0 bases and the J gene end by 8 bases; junction bases not matched to a gene: 12. CDR3 protein: CASSQDPHGGGRDEQFF. CDR3 DNA sequence: TGTGCCAGCAGCCAAGATCCGCACGGGGGGGGAAGGGATGAGCAGTTCTTC.

The genes are TRBV5-1 and TRBJ1-4; 7 bases are a match to TRBD1. CDR3 length: 14 residues. In germline, CDR1 is SGHRS, CDR2 YFSETQ. The junction had 8 bases not matched to a gene; V was cut back by 4 bases and J by 8 bases. CDR3 sequence: CASSQTGVGEKLFF. CDR3 coding DNA: TGCGCCAGCAGCCAAACAGGGGTAGGCGAAAAACTGTTTTTT.

The CDR3 is CACTTGAGNTIYF. The CDR3 DNA is TGTGCCTGCACTACAGGGGCTGGAAACACCATATATTTT. The rearrangement links TRBV30 to TRBJ1-3, with 7 bases lining up with TRBD1. Germline V gene lookup returns CDR1 GTSNPN and CDR2 SVGIG (reference sequence). This CDR3 is 13 amino acids long. The junction had 4 bases not matched to a gene; V was cut back by 6 bases and J by 2 bases.

The chain links TRBV12-5 to TRBJ2-7; tentative D call: TRBD1 (6 bases). The CDR3 loop spans 13 amino acids. V dropped 1 base and J dropped 3 bases, with 7 bases sitting between them. Germline CDR1 reads LGHNT; CDR2 reads FRNRAP. Written as DNA, the CDR3 is TGTGCTAGTGGTTTGGAGGGACACTACGAGCAGTACTTC. It encodes CASGLEGHYEQYF.

V gene TRBV30 combines with J gene TRBJ2-7; tentative D call: TRBD1 (7 bases). Deletions cut 5 bases from V and 2 bases from J, with 19 bases between. Germline V lookup: CDR1 GTSNPN, CDR2 SVGIG (reference sequence). CDR3 size: 15 residues. The DNA of the CDR3 is TGTGCCTGGGGGTTAGGCGGGACAGCCGCCTACGAGCAGTACTTC. Its translation: CAWGLGGTAAYEQYF.

The V gene is TRBV7-9, the J gene TRBJ2-1; D might be TRBD1 (6 bases). CDR3 length: 14 amino acids. V was shortened by 2 bases and J by 6 bases, with 11 bases between the two germline ends. Germline loops: CDR1 SEHNR, CDR2 FQNEAQ (reference sequence). The CDR3 nucleotides read TGTGCCAGCAGCTTATCGGGGACAATCAATGAGCAGTTCTTC. Protein sequence: CASSLSGTINEQFF.